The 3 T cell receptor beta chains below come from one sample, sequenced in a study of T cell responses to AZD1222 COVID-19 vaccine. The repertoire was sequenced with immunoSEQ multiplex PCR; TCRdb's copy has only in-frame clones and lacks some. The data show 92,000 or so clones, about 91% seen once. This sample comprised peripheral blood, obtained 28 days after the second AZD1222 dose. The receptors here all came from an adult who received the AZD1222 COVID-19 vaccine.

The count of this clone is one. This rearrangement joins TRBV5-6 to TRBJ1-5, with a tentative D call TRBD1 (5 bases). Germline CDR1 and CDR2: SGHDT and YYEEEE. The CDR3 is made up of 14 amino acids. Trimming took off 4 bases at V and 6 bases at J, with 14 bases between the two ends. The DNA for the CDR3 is TGTGCCAGCAGCGGTGGACATATCAGTCAGCCCCAGCATTTT. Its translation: CASSGGHISQPQHF.

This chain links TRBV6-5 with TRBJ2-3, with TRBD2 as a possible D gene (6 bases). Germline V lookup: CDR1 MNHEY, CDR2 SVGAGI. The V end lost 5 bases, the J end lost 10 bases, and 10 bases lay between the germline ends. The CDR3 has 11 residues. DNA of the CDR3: TGTGCCAGCAGTCTCCGCGGGGCGCAGTATTTT. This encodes CASSLRGAQYF.

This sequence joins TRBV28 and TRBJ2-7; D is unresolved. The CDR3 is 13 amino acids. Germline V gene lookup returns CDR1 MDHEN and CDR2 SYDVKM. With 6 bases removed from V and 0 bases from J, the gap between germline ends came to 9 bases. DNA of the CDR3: TGTGCCAGCAGGTTAGGCAGCTCCTACGAGCAGTACTTC. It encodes CASRLGSSYEQYF.